Each of the 23 T cell receptor beta chains below was sequenced from the same sample in a study of T cell responses to AZD1222 COVID-19 vaccine. Sequenced by immunoSEQ multiplex PCR; TCRdb stores in-frame clones only, minus some. Among over 150,000 clones, just under 95% were seen once, and the ten largest hold roughly 1.6%. The sample in question was peripheral blood, obtained on day 0 of AZD1222 vaccination. Source of these receptors: an adult in good health.

The chain recombines TRBV27 with TRBJ2-7; D is perhaps TRBD2 (5 bases). CDR3 length equals 15 residues. The germline gives CDR1 MNHEY, CDR2 SMNVEV (reference sequence). V was clipped by 4 bases and J by 1 base, with 14 bases between them. CDR3 bases: TGTGCCAGCAGTTCCATATTCGGGGTATCCTACGAGCAGTACTTC. It specifies CASSSIFGVSYEQYF.

This rearrangement joins TRBV29-1 to TRBJ1-2; unclear D gene. In germline, CDR1 is SQVTM, CDR2 ANQGSEA. The CDR3 totals 12 residues. V lost 4 bases, J lost 0 bases, and 6 bases lay in between. The DNA for the CDR3 is TGCAGCGTTGCTGATACTAACTATGGCTACACCTTC. Its protein product is CSVADTNYGYTF. Filled out from reference TRBV29-1 and TRBJ1-2, the complete variable domain reads SAVISQKPSRDICQRGTSLTIQCQVDSQVTMMFWYRQQPGQSLTLIATANQGSEATYESGFVIDKFPISRPNLTFSTLTVSNMSPEDSSIYLCSVADTNYGYTFGSGTRLTVV.

The V and J genes are TRBV7-6 and TRBJ2-3; a weak D match, TRBD2 (7 bases). CDR1 SGHVS and CDR2 FNYEAQ come from the germline V gene. This CDR3 region has 15 residues. V was cut by 2 bases and J by 1 base, with 10 bases left in between. The CDR3: CASSLRGGGTDTQYF. The CDR3 DNA is TGTGCCAGCAGCTTAAGGGGGGGTGGCACAGATACGCAGTATTTT.

This clone occurred a few times. This chain joins TRBV29-1 and TRBJ1-1; no reliable D call. Germline V gives CDR1 SQVTM, CDR2 ANQGSEA. V was clipped by 4 bases and J by 2 bases, with 8 bases between them. CDR3 length equals 12 residues. The CDR3 protein is CSVVTPNTEAFF. CDR3 in DNA: TGCAGCGTTGTAACACCCAACACTGAAGCTTTCTTT.

J is TRBJ1-1 and V is TRBV6-2 or TRBV6-3; D is perhaps TRBD1 (5 bases). The CDR3 is 14 residues long. The germline gives CDR1 MNHEY, CDR2 SVGEGT. The V and J ends lost 6 bases and 5 bases respectively, with 16 bases between them. CDR3 coding DNA: TGTGCCAGCAGCCCCCAGGGTTATGGGACTGAAGCTTTCTTT. Amino acids: CASSPQGYGTEAFF.

The chain joins TRBV2 to TRBJ2-5, with TRBD1 identical over 7 bases. Trimming at V came to 4 bases and at J to 5 bases, leaving 10 bases not matched to a gene. The CDR3 is 15 residues long. Germline V lookup: CDR1 SNHLY, CDR2 FYNNEI. The CDR3 sequence: CASSGDRELAETQYF. In DNA, the CDR3 is TGTGCCAGCAGTGGAGACAGGGAGTTGGCGGAGACCCAGTACTTC.

The gene calls are TRBV11-2 and TRBJ1-1; D might be TRBD1 (5 bases). V was pared by 4 bases and J by 5 bases, with 8 bases between. The CDR3 extends over 12 amino acids. Germline loops: CDR1 SGHAT, CDR2 FQNNGV. This CDR3 reads CASSWGKTEAFF. Here the CDR3 DNA reads TGTGCCAGCAGCTGGGGGAAGACTGAAGCTTTCTTT.

This clone was found once. The V gene is TRBV9, the J gene TRBJ1-2; 8 positions agree with TRBD1. The V segment lost 4 bases and the J segment 5 bases; nucleotides outside the gene matches: 10. The CDR3 is 15 residues long. CDR1 SGDLS and CDR2 YYNGEE come from the germline V gene. CDR3 sequence reads: CASSSDGQGWYGYTF. The CDR3 DNA reads TGTGCCAGCAGCTCAGACGGACAGGGATGGTATGGCTACACCTTC.

CDR3 coding DNA: TGCGCCAGCAGTGAGGGGCCGAGGGGGAACACTGAAGCTTTCTTT. Amino acids: CASSEGPRGNTEAFF. The chain carries TRBV10-2 and TRBJ1-1; D is perhaps TRBD1 (5 bases). CDR1 is WSHSY, CDR2 SAAADI, per germline. Deletions cut 2 bases from V and 1 base from J, with 11 bases between. This CDR3 has 15 amino acids.

The chain recombines TRBV7-2 with TRBJ1-1; D is undetermined. The V end lost 2 bases, the J end lost 3 bases, and 13 bases lay between the germline ends. Germline CDR1 and CDR2: SGHTA and FQGNSA. The CDR3 covers 15 residues. CDR3 sequence (DNA): TGTGCCAGCAGCTTATTACAGAGTGAGTACACTGAAGCTTTCTTT. This translates into CASSLLQSEYTEAFF.

The sample holds one count of this clone. The chain employs TRBV12-3 or TRBV12-4 and TRBJ1-4, with 7 bases aligning to TRBD1. J lost 8 bases, V lost 5 bases, and 5 bases had no gene match. This CDR3 contains 13 residues. DNA of the CDR3: TGTGCCAGCAGTCGACAGGGCCGGGAAAAACTGTTTTTT. It specifies CASSRQGREKLFF.

The rearrangement joins TRBV29-1 to TRBJ2-1; D is uncertain. Per the germline V gene, CDR1 is SQVTM and CDR2 is ANQGSEA. The CDR3 spans 11 residues. V was clipped by 8 bases and J by 8 bases, with 13 bases between them. CDR3 region: CSSRLKDEQFF. The CDR3 DNA sequence: TGCAGCTCCCGCCTGAAAGATGAGCAGTTCTTC.

This clone was detected once. The rearrangement uses TRBV30 and TRBJ1-5; tentatively, D is TRBD1 (6 bases). Trimming took 2 bases from V and 7 from J, leaving 15 bases between them. Per the germline V gene, CDR1 is GTSNPN and CDR2 is SVGIG (reference sequence). The CDR3 covers 14 residues. The CDR3 DNA sequence: TGTGCCTGGAGTCTTGGACAGAGAGGGCAGCCCCAGCATTTT. This sequence encodes CAWSLGQRGQPQHF.

This chain joins TRBV6-5 and TRBJ1-1; D might be TRBD1 (5 bases). This CDR3 spans 12 amino acids. Trimming stripped 7 bases from V and 11 bases from J, with 17 bases between. CDR1 and CDR2 (germline): MNHEY, SVGAGI. The CDR3 nucleotides are TGTGCCAGCAACCCTTCGAGGGGTGATGCTTTCTTT. Its protein product is CASNPSRGDAFF.

The rearrangement joins TRBV21-1 to TRBJ1-1. TRBV21-1 is a pseudogene. The CDR3 consists of 15 residues. CDR3 region: CASSKEAQTNTEAFF. The CDR3 DNA is TGTGCCAGCAGCAAAGAGGCGCAGACGAACACTGAAGCTTTCTTT.

The V and J genes are TRBV10-3 and TRBJ1-5; 8 bases are shared with TRBD1. Germline assignment: CDR1 ENHRY and CDR2 SYGVKD. The CDR3 runs 13 residues. V shed 11 bases, J shed 2 bases, and the junction held 5 bases outside the gene matches. The CDR3, as DNA: TGTGCCTCAGGGGGACAGGGCAATCAGCCCCAGCATTTT. It yields the protein CASGGQGNQPQHF.

This chain connects TRBV6-5 to TRBJ2-7; D not resolved. This CDR3 has 11 amino acids. Trimming cost V 6 bases and J 3 bases, with 6 bases left between them. Germline loops: CDR1 MNHEY, CDR2 SVGAGI. The CDR3 reads CASSTNYEQYF. The DNA of the CDR3 is TGTGCCAGCAGCACTAACTACGAGCAGTACTTC.

The rearrangement joins TRBV7-9 to TRBJ2-7; D may match TRBD1 or TRBD2 (5 bases each). This CDR3 region has 17 residues. V lost 5 bases and J 4 bases, leaving 24 bases between the germline ends. Looked up from germline, CDR1 is SEHNR and CDR2 is FQNEAQ (reference sequence). CDR3 sequence reads: CASSRYLGASSHYEQYF. As DNA, the CDR3 is TGTGCCAGCAGCCGTTACCTCGGGGCCTCTTCTCATTACGAGCAGTACTTC.

This clone turned up a few times. The genes are TRBV9 and TRBJ1-4; 9 bases line up with TRBD1. This CDR3 is built from 15 residues. V was pared by 0 bases and J by 8 bases, with 5 bases of the junction left unmatched. The germline V gene encodes CDR1 SGDLS and CDR2 YYNGEE. The CDR3 protein is CASSVVGQGREKLFF. The CDR3 DNA is TGTGCCAGCAGCGTAGTGGGACAGGGAAGAGAAAAACTGTTTTTT.

This chain joins TRBV12-3 or TRBV12-4 and TRBJ1-1, with D perhaps TRBD1 (5 bases). The CDR3 runs to 12 residues. The V end lost 6 bases, the J end lost 10 bases, and 15 bases lay between the germline ends. CDR3 protein: CASSRGSGTAFF. In nucleotides, the CDR3 is TGTGCCAGCAGCCGGGGCTCGGGGACAGCTTTCTTT.

V is TRBV9 and J is TRBJ1-2, with a weak D call TRBD1 (5 bases). The V end lost 0 bases, the J end lost 8 bases, and 14 bases lay between the germline ends. Germline loops: CDR1 SGDLS, CDR2 YYNGEE. CDR3 size: 14 residues. CDR3 DNA: TGTGCCAGCAGCGTAGAAGGGGCGGGGTGGGGCTACACCTTC. This codes for CASSVEGAGWGYTF.

This clone is a singleton in its sample. The chain uses TRBV6-5 and TRBJ1-1, with 9 nucleotides matching TRBD1. CDR1 and CDR2 (germline): MNHEY, SVGAGI. V lost 7 bases and J lost 5; bases outside the gene matches: 8. The CDR3 extends over 14 amino acids. CDR3 loop: CASKELQGATEAFF. Here the CDR3 DNA reads TGTGCCAGCAAAGAATTACAGGGGGCAACTGAAGCTTTCTTT.

The chain is built from TRBV5-6 and TRBJ2-1, with a tentative D call TRBD1 (6 bases). Between the trimmed V and J ends, which lost 0 bases and 7 bases, there was a span of 20 bases. The CDR3 runs to 17 residues. Germline loops: CDR1 SGHDT, CDR2 YYEEEE. The CDR3 nucleotides are TGTGCCAGCAGCTTGGCCAGTTGGCTTGCAGGGGTGAATGAGCAGTTCTTC. Its translation is CASSLASWLAGVNEQFF.